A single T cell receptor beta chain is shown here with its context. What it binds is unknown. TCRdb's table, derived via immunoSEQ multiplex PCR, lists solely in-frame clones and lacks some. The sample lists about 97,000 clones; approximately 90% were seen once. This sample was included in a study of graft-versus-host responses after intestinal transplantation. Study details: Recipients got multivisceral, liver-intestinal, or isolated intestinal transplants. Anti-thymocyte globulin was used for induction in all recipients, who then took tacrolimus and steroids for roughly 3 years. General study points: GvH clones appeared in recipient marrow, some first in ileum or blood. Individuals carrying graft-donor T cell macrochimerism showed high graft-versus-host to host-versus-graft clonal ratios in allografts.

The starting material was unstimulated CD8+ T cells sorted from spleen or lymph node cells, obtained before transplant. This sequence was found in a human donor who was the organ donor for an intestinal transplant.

The CDR3 DNA is TGCGCCAGCAGCCTGTCCGGACAGGGCGTCTACGAGCAGTACTTC. Translated, it gives CASSLSGQGVYEQYF. This chain links TRBV4-1 with TRBJ2-7; 8 bases line up with TRBD1. V trimming: 4 bases; J trimming: 3 bases; junction bases outside the gene matches: 8. Germline CDR1 is MGHRA and CDR2 is YSYEKL. The CDR3 contains 15 residues.